The 26 T cell receptor beta chains reported below all come from one sample, sequenced in a study of cytomegalovirus exposure and HLA in healthy donors. The primer mix had 60 Vbeta and 13 Jbeta primers. Profiled with immunoSEQ multiplex PCR; TCRdb holds only in-frame clones, not every one. The sample has 65,000 to 95,000 clones, approximately 79% seen once. Sequenced input: PBMCs. The receptor source for this set is a young man in good health and CMV-seronegative.

The chain joins TRBV6-6 to TRBJ2-5; 10 nucleotides line up with TRBD2. CDR3 length: 16 residues. CDR1 is MNHNY, CDR2 SVGAGI, per germline (reference sequence). Unmatched junction bases numbered 6, after V lost 0 bases and J lost 5 bases. CDR3 in DNA: TGTGCCAGCAGTTACTCTAGCGGGGGGTTCTGGGAGACCCAGTACTTC. As protein: CASSYSSGGFWETQYF.

The chain recombines TRBV5-4 with TRBJ1-1; possibly TRBD1 for D (5 bases). Trimming shortened V by 3 bases and J by 10 bases, and 19 bases separated the two germline ends. Germline values: CDR1 SGHNT, CDR2 YYREEE (reference sequence). The CDR3 is made up of 14 amino acids. Written as DNA, the CDR3 is TGTGCCAGCAGCTGGGGGGAGGGTCCGGTCGGAGCTTTCTTT. Translating it yields CASSWGEGPVGAFF.

The chain uses TRBV28 and TRBJ2-7, with D possibly matching TRBD2 (5 bases). The germline CDR1 and CDR2 sequences are MDHEN and SYDVKM. The CDR3 contains 17 residues. Trimming removed 6 bases from V and 0 bases from J, with 21 bases in between. The DNA for the CDR3 is TGTGCCAGCAGCCTTATGCCTGACTATCCGAGCTCCTACGAGCAGTACTTC. This encodes CASSLMPDYPSSYEQYF.

The chain employs TRBV7-2 and TRBJ2-1, with TRBD1 identical over 7 bases. The CDR3 is 12 residues long. Trimming took 3 bases from V and 13 from J; bases not matched to a gene: 6. Germline V gives CDR1 SGHTA, CDR2 FQGNSA. CDR3 nucleotides: TGTGCCAGCAGCTTCCACGACAGGGATCAGTTCTTC. It translates to CASSFHDRDQFF.

This chain connects TRBV9 to TRBJ2-2; tentative D call: TRBD1 (7 bases). The CDR3 loop spans 17 amino acids. Deletions cut 0 bases from V and 8 bases from J, with 20 bases between. Looked up from germline, CDR1 is SGDLS and CDR2 is YYNGEE. CDR3 loop: CASSVGRRGRTAGELFF. CDR3 DNA: TGTGCCAGCAGCGTAGGGAGGAGGGGGCGAACGGCGGGGGAGCTGTTTTTT.

The chain uses TRBV6-1 and TRBJ1-1; 9 bases are a match to TRBD1. This CDR3 contains 15 residues. V was pared by 7 bases and J by 3 bases, with 9 bases of the junction left unmatched. Per the germline V gene, CDR1 is MNHNS and CDR2 is SASEGT. CDR3 amino acids: CASKIATGGDTEAFF. DNA for the CDR3: TGTGCCAGCAAAATAGCGACAGGGGGGGACACTGAAGCTTTCTTT.

The rearrangement uses TRBV13 and TRBJ2-5; 9 bases fit TRBD2. The junction had 11 bases not matched to a gene; V was cut back by 4 bases and J by 8 bases. The CDR3 is 15 amino acids. The germline V gene has CDR1 PRHDT and CDR2 FYEKMQ (reference sequence). CDR3 residues: CASSSLADSGGTQYF. The CDR3 DNA is TGTGCCAGCAGCTCCCTGGCGGATAGCGGGGGAACCCAGTACTTC. Complete variable domain (other parts from reference TRBV13 and TRBJ2-5): AAGVIQSPRHLIKEKRETATLKCYPIPRHDTVYWYQQGPGQDPQFLISFYEKMQSDKGSIPDRFSAQQFSDYHSELNMSSLELGDSALYFCASSSLADSGGTQYFGPGTRLLVL.

The chain couples TRBV5-1 to TRBJ1-2, with D possibly being TRBD1 (6 bases). CDR3 length: 14 residues. Germline V CDR1 and CDR2: SGHRS, YFSETQ. Trimming pared 3 bases from V and 7 bases from J, leaving 16 bases between. The chain's CDR3 is CASSYEGGSAGYTF. CDR3 coding DNA: TGCGCCAGCAGCTACGAGGGGGGGTCGGCTGGCTACACCTTC.

This clone was found a few times. The gene calls are TRBV5-4 and TRBJ2-2, with a tentative D call TRBD2 (5 bases). The CDR3 runs 13 residues. The V end lost 5 bases, the J end lost 8 bases, and 13 bases lay between the germline ends. Germline V gene sequence: CDR1 SGHNT, CDR2 YYREEE (reference sequence). CDR3 coding DNA: TGTGCCAGCAGTCCGGACTGGGGAGGGGAGCTGTTTTTT. It yields the protein CASSPDWGGELFF.

J is TRBJ2-2 and V is TRBV16; D gene uncertain. There are 15 residues in the CDR3. Germline V gene lookup returns CDR1 KGHSY and CDR2 FQNENV. Trimming stripped 2 bases from V and 3 bases from J, with 10 bases between. The CDR3 sequence is CASSQQGAYTGELFF. The CDR3 DNA is TGTGCCAGCAGCCAACAAGGAGCCTACACCGGGGAGCTGTTTTTT. Filled out from reference TRBV16 and TRBJ2-2, the complete variable domain reads GEEVAQTPKHLVRGEGQKAKLYCAPIKGHSYVFWYQQVLKNEFKFLISFQNENVFDETGMPKERFSAKCLPNSPCSLEIQATKLEDSAVYFCASSQQGAYTGELFFGEGSRLTVL.

J is TRBJ1-5 and V is TRBV29-1; TRBD1 might be the D (6 bases). Trimming pared 4 bases from V and 3 bases from J, leaving 10 bases between. CDR1 and CDR2 (germline): SQVTM, ANQGSEA. The CDR3 extends over 13 amino acids. CDR3 nucleotides: TGCAGCGTTGTTGACAGGATCAATCAGCCCCAGCATTTT. It translates to CSVVDRINQPQHF.

The chain couples TRBV10-3 to TRBJ2-7; perhaps TRBD1 as D (6 bases). The CDR3 sequence is 13 residues long. CDR1 is ENHRY and CDR2 is SYGVKD in the germline V gene. Trimming pared 6 bases from V and 2 bases from J, leaving 11 bases between. The CDR3 DNA is TGTGCCATCAGGGGTACAGGGCCCTACGAGCAGTACTTC. Its protein product is CAIRGTGPYEQYF.

The sample holds one count of this clone. This chain uses TRBV6-5 with TRBJ1-5, with D tentatively TRBD1 (6 bases). The CDR3 extends over 14 amino acids. Trimming took off 4 bases at V and 4 bases at J, with 11 bases between the two ends. Germline values: CDR1 MNHEY, CDR2 SVGAGI. CDR3 nucleotide sequence: TGTGCCAGCAGTTCCGGACAGTGGAATCAGCCCCAGCATTTT. Translating gives CASSSGQWNQPQHF.

V is TRBV19 and J is TRBJ1-3; D unresolved. The CDR3 extends over 14 amino acids. Trimming removed 6 bases from V and 2 bases from J, with 11 bases in between. Germline loops: CDR1 LNHDA, CDR2 SQIVND (reference sequence). CDR3 bases: TGTGCCAGTAGCGGAGGGTTGACTGGAAACACCATATATTTT. Its protein is CASSGGLTGNTIYF.

The sample holds one count of this clone. This chain uses TRBV4-1 with TRBJ2-2, with 8 bases fitting TRBD1. The CDR3 length is 17 residues. CDR1 and CDR2 (germline): MGHRA, YSYEKL. Trimming took 2 bases from V and 3 from J; bases not matched to a gene: 8. The CDR3 bases are TGCGCCAGCAGCCAAACCTCCGGGACAGGATACACCGGGGAGCTGTTTTTT. This translates into CASSQTSGTGYTGELFF.

The chain links TRBV5-6 to TRBJ1-2; D perhaps matches TRBD1 (5 bases). The CDR3 is made up of 15 amino acids. The germline CDR1 and CDR2 sequences are SGHDT and YYEEEE. Trimming took 1 base from V and 5 from J, leaving 15 bases between them. The DNA of the CDR3 is TGTGCCAGCAGCTTGTATCCGGGGCGGGAGTATGGCTACACCTTC. Its protein is CASSLYPGREYGYTF.

J is TRBJ1-1 and V is TRBV29-1, with 10 bases that match TRBD1. CDR1 and CDR2 (germline): SQVTM, ANQGSEA. This CDR3 contains 16 residues. Trimming removed 0 bases from V and 6 bases from J; junction bases left unmatched: 10. The CDR3 is CSVEDIGTGARPEAFF. The CDR3, as DNA: TGCAGCGTTGAAGATATCGGGACAGGGGCCCGGCCTGAAGCTTTCTTT. Based on the CDR3 plus reference TRBV29-1 and TRBJ1-1, the full variable domain is SAVISQKPSRDICQRGTSLTIQCQVDSQVTMMFWYRQQPGQSLTLIATANQGSEATYESGFVIDKFPISRPNLTFSTLTVSNMSPEDSSIYLCSVEDIGTGARPEAFFGQGTRLTVV.

The chain recombines TRBV18 with TRBJ2-5; perhaps TRBD2 as D (6 bases). V was pared by 1 base and J by 5 bases, with 14 bases between. This CDR3 is built from 15 residues. Germline V gene sequence: CDR1 KGHSH, CDR2 LQKENI. The CDR3 is CASSPRSGTGETQYF. The CDR3 DNA reads TGTGCCAGCTCACCACGCTCCGGGACTGGGGAGACCCAGTACTTC.

The J gene is TRBJ2-7, the V gene TRBV5-1; TRBD2 might be the D (6 bases). This CDR3 is built from 11 residues. Trimming removed 5 bases at V and 4 bases at J, with 7 bases between. Germline loops: CDR1 SGHRS, CDR2 YFSETQ. The CDR3 region is CASRSGYEQYF. The CDR3 DNA sequence: TGCGCCAGCAGAAGCGGGTACGAGCAGTACTTC. Variable domain in full (rest from reference TRBV5-1 and TRBJ2-7): KAGVTQTPRYLIKTRGQQVTLSCSPISGHRSVSWYQQTPGQGLQFLFEYFSETQRNKGNFPGRFSGRQFSNSRSEMNVSTLELGDSALYLCASRSGYEQYFGPGTRLTVT.

The V and J genes are TRBV29-1 and TRBJ2-3; 13 positions agree with TRBD2. CDR3 length equals 16 residues. With 4 bases clipped from V and 8 bases from J, the junction kept 12 bases outside the gene matches. Per the germline V gene, CDR1 is SQVTM and CDR2 is ANQGSEA. CDR3 sequence (DNA): TGCAGCGTTGTCGCCCGGGGACTAGCGGGATTAGGTACGCAGTATTTT. Its translation: CSVVARGLAGLGTQYF.

The J gene is TRBJ2-1, the V gene TRBV4-3, with 7 bases aligning to TRBD2. This CDR3 comprises 14 residues. In germline, CDR1 is LGHNA, CDR2 YSLEER. The trim removed 4 bases at V and 7 bases at J, leaving 7 bases unmatched. The CDR3 reads CASSPGLESNEQFF. The CDR3 region has the DNA TGCGCCAGCAGCCCCGGACTAGAATCGAATGAGCAGTTCTTC.

The rearrangement links TRBV27 to TRBJ1-6, with D tentatively TRBD1 (6 bases). Germline-derived CDR1 and CDR2 are MNHEY and SMNVEV (reference sequence). The CDR3 consists of 16 residues. The V gene lost 2 bases and the J gene lost 0 bases, with 8 bases spanning the gap. CDR3 loop: CASSLPQGSYNSPLHF. The DNA of the CDR3 is TGTGCCAGCAGTTTACCACAGGGCTCCTATAATTCACCCCTCCACTTT.

The chain links TRBV6-6 to TRBJ2-4; D may be TRBD1 (5 bases). The V gene lost 2 bases and the J gene lost 0 bases, with 8 bases spanning the gap. CDR3 length: 15 amino acids. Germline CDR1 MNHNY, CDR2 SVGAGI (reference sequence). In DNA, the CDR3 is TGTGCCAGCAGTTACGAGCAGGGAGCCAAAAACATTCAGTACTTC. As protein: CASSYEQGAKNIQYF.

The chain employs TRBV7-8 and TRBJ2-7, with D perhaps TRBD1 (6 bases). Germline CDR1 reads SGHVS; CDR2 reads FQNEAQ. This CDR3 spans 17 amino acids. V was shortened by 3 bases and J by 9 bases, with 27 bases between the two germline ends. The CDR3 DNA follows: TGTGCCAGCAGCTTGAAACGCAAGGGGGTCTCATCACGGGGGCAGTACTTC. It specifies CASSLKRKGVSSRGQYF. Based on the CDR3 plus reference TRBV7-8 and TRBJ2-7, the full variable domain is GAGVSQSPRYKVAKRGQDVALRCDPISGHVSLFWYQQALGQGPEFLTYFQNEAQLDKSGLPSDRFFAERPEGSVSTLKIQRTQQEDSAVYLCASSLKRKGVSSRGQYFGPGTRLTVT.

The chain couples TRBV18 to TRBJ1-1; 8 bases are a match to TRBD1. CDR1 and CDR2 from the germline V gene are KGHSH and LQKENI. J lost 6 bases, V lost 6 bases, and 9 bases had no gene match. CDR3 length equals 14 residues. The DNA of the CDR3 is TGTGCCAGCTCGTCCGACCAGGGGGCGGCTGAAGCTTTCTTT. Amino acid sequence: CASSSDQGAAEAFF.

The genes are TRBV7-6 and TRBJ2-5; maybe TRBD1 (6 bases). Germline V lookup: CDR1 SGHVS, CDR2 FNYEAQ. The V gene lost 4 bases and the J gene lost 2 bases, with 11 bases spanning the gap. The CDR3 consists of 14 residues. The CDR3 loop is CASSSWTEQETQYF. CDR3 nucleotides: TGTGCCAGCAGCTCTTGGACAGAACAAGAGACCCAGTACTTC. The full variable domain, in which reference TRBV7-6 and TRBJ2-5 provide the parts outside the CDR3, is GAGVSQSPRYKVTKRGQDVALRCDPISGHVSLYWYRQALGQGPEFLTYFNYEAQQDKSGLPNDRFSAERPEGSISTLTIQRTEQRDSAMYRCASSSWTEQETQYFGPGTRLLVL.